This T cell receptor beta chain emerged from a study of graft-versus-host responses after intestinal transplantation. Germline V CDR1 and CDR2: SGHTA, FQGTGA. The CDR3 is 13 residues long. J gave up 6 bases and V 5 bases, and 5 bases lay outside the gene matches. Profiling relied on immunoSEQ multiplex PCR, and the TCRdb table lists in-frame clones only, not all of them. This sample has some 24,000 clones, with approximately 83% found just once. Study-wide results and caveats: Recipient marrow held GvH clones, some first seen in ileum or blood. With peak circulating GvH clone levels came an association with early post-transplant HvG declines.

With regard to this clone: Its matching antigen is unknown.

The J gene is TRBJ1-1, the V gene TRBV7-3; 8 nucleotides agree with TRBD1. The receptor was derived from a human patient who received an intestinal transplant, so some T cells may come from the graft donor. Sequencing used PBMCs, obtained around 14 months after intestinal transplant. CDR3 sequence: CASSRQGASEAFF. CDR3 nucleotides: TGTGCCAGCAGCAGGCAGGGGGCGTCTGAAGCTTTCTTT.